Listed below are T cell receptor beta chains from one sample, sequenced in a study of long-term antiretroviral therapy in people with HIV. Clones were sequenced by immunoSEQ multiplex PCR, and TCRdb holds only the in-frame ones, with some missing. The sample consists of around 27,000 clones, 88% of them appearing once. This sample comprised unsorted PBMCs, obtained more than 4.4 years after starting antiretroviral therapy. The receptors shown here come from a man aged 30 to 39 with HIV. The CDR3 runs from the conserved cysteine through the conserved F or W. D genes are given only for firm matches. The listing skips clone size in some rows; elsewhere it reads once, few, many or a size class.

TRBD1 TRBJ2-4 TRBV19 - CASRLVQGANIQYF TGTGCCAGTAGACTAGTACAGGGGGCTAACATTCAGTACTTC
TRBD2 TRBJ2-5 TRBV5-4 - CASAVLAGGQETQYF TGTGCCAGCGCGGTACTAGCGGGGGGCCAAGAGACCCAGTACTTC
- TRBJ1-1 TRBV6-5 - CASSYDSGKNTEAFF TGTGCCAGCAGTTACGACTCCGGGAAGAACACTGAAGCTTTCTTT
- TRBJ2-3 TRBV7-2 - CASSLEYTQYF TGTGCCAGCAGCTTAGAGTATACGCAGTATTTT
- TRBJ1-5 TRBV27 - CASSPRGTGQPQHF TGTGCCAGCAGTCCCCGTGGAACCGGGCAGCCCCAGCATTTT
- TRBJ2-3 TRBV18 - CASSPLGDTDTQYF TGTGCCAGCTCACCCCTGGGCGACACAGATACGCAGTATTTT
- TRBJ1-5 TRBV2 - CASSRRGSQNQPQHF TGTGCCAGCAGTAGAAGGGGGTCTCAAAATCAGCCCCAGCATTTT
- TRBJ1-6 TRBV19 once CASSIDSQGYSPLHF TGTGCCAGTAGTATAGATTCTCAGGGTTATTCACCCCTCCACTTT
TRBD1 TRBJ2-3 TRBV7-9 - CASSFLPGTGREDTQYF TGTGCCAGCAGCTTCCTACCCGGGACAGGAAGAGAAGATACGCAGTATTTT
TRBD1 TRBJ2-2 TRBV4-1 once CASSQRQGVAGELFF TGCGCCAGCAGCCAACGACAGGGGGTCGCCGGGGAGCTGTTTTTT
TRBD1 TRBJ1-2 TRBV6-6 - CASSPPRGGQGGYTF TGTGCCAGCAGTCCCCCTAGGGGGGGACAGGGAGGCTACACCTTC
- TRBJ2-3 TRBV15 once CATSREGTWDTQYF TGTGCCACCAGCAGAGAGGGAACGTGGGATACGCAGTATTTT
TRBD2 TRBJ2-2 TRBV18 once CASSETSGITGELFF TGTGCCAGCTCCGAGACTAGCGGAATCACCGGGGAGCTGTTTTTT
- TRBJ2-7 TRBV19 - CASSFLKGYEQYF TGTGCCAGTAGTTTTCTAAAAGGGTACGAGCAGTACTTC
- TRBJ2-1 TRBV10-3 once CAISDGYNEQFF TGTGCCATCAGTGACGGATACAATGAGCAGTTCTTC
- TRBJ1-1 TRBV7-9 - CASSLVQANTEAFF TGTGCCAGCAGCTTAGTGCAGGCGAACACTGAAGCTTTCTTT
- TRBJ2-7 TRBV4-2 - CASSQVAGEAYEQYF TGTGCCAGCAGCCAAGTGGCAGGGGAGGCCTACGAGCAGTACTTC
TRBD1 TRBJ2-4 TRBV7-9 - CASSSMDRVLNIQYF TGTGCCAGCAGCTCGATGGACAGGGTGCTAAACATTCAGTACTTC
- TRBJ1-1 TRBV19 - CASSMNTEAFF TGTGCCAGTAGCATGAACACTGAAGCTTTCTTT
TRBD2 TRBJ2-3 TRBV7-2 - CASSRLAGVSTDTQYF TGTGCCAGCAGTCGACTAGCGGGGGTGAGCACAGATACGCAGTATTTT
- TRBJ1-3 TRBV27 few CASSPTVSGNTIYF TGTGCCAGCAGTCCCACAGTCTCTGGAAACACCATATATTTT
- TRBJ1-3 TRBV12-2 - CASRIPGTGGNTIYF TGTGCAAGTCGCATCCCCGGGACAGGGGGAAACACCATATATTTT
TRBD2 TRBJ2-1 TRBV5-4 once CASSLLGLVGNRNEQFF TGTGCCAGCAGCTTGCTCGGACTAGTTGGGAATCGCAATGAGCAGTTCTTC
- TRBJ2-1 TRBV6-6 - CASLGGAGEQFF TGTGCCAGCCTCGGAGGGGCCGGGGAGCAGTTCTTC
- TRBJ2-7 TRBV10-3 few CAISESIGYEQYF TGTGCCATCAGTGAGTCGATAGGCTACGAGCAGTACTTC
TRBD1 TRBJ2-2 TRBV4-3 - CASRRDPGTANTGELFF TGCGCCAGCAGGCGAGACCCCGGGACAGCCAACACCGGGGAGCTGTTTTTT
TRBD2 TRBJ2-2 TRBV15 - CATAREGGELFF TGTGCCACCGCTAGGGAGGGAGGGGAGCTGTTTTTT
TRBD2 TRBJ2-3 TRBV4-2 once CASSPIAGGALTDTQYF TGTGCCAGCAGCCCTATAGCGGGGGGGGCCCTCACAGATACGCAGTATTTT
- TRBJ1-5 TRBV7-9 few CASRTGPADQPQHF TGTGCCAGCAGAACCGGTCCGGCAGATCAGCCCCAGCATTTT
TRBD2 TRBJ2-7 TRBV5-1 - CASSLAIGGEQYF TGCGCCAGCAGCTTGGCGATCGGGGGGGAGCAGTACTTC
TRBD1 TRBJ2-1 TRBV6-5 - CASSSLRDRQFF TGTGCCAGCAGTTCCCTCCGGGACAGGCAGTTCTTC
- TRBJ1-4 TRBV14 - CASSLRDEKLFF TGTGCCAGCAGCCTGCGGGACGAAAAACTGTTTTTT
- TRBJ1-1 TRBV6-5 - CASTSGANTEAFF TGTGCCAGCACCTCCGGGGCGAACACTGAAGCTTTCTTT
TRBD2 TRBJ2-7 TRBV7-3 few CASSRTSSSYEQYF TGTGCCAGCAGCCGGACTAGCAGCTCCTACGAGCAGTACTTC
- TRBJ1-6 TRBV6-5 few CASSYSPNSPLHF TGTGCCAGCAGTTACTCCCCTAATTCACCCCTCCACTTT
- TRBJ2-7 TRBV10-3 - CAISDGGPGKSYEQYF TGTGCCATCAGTGACGGGGGGCCAGGGAAGTCATACGAGCAGTACTTC
- TRBJ1-2 TRBV27 once CASSLSVLANYGYTF TGTGCCAGCAGTTTAAGCGTCTTAGCTAACTATGGCTACACCTTC
- TRBJ2-7 TRBV20-1 - CSARGGNEQYF TGCAGTGCTAGGGGGGGCAACGAGCAGTACTTC
TRBD2 TRBJ2-1 TRBV4-1 - CASGSKVAGVPPRGEQFF TGCGCCAGCGGCTCCAAAGTAGCGGGAGTCCCCCCTAGGGGGGAGCAGTTCTTC
- TRBJ1-3 TRBV19 - CASSPSRESGNTIYF TGTGCCAGTAGTCCATCCAGAGAATCTGGAAACACCATATATTTT
TRBD1 TRBJ2-7 TRBV28 - CASRDREKGEQYF TGTGCCAGCAGAGACAGGGAAAAGGGGGAGCAGTACTTC
TRBD2 TRBJ2-3 TRBV27 - CASSPGDSGMGTDTQYF TGTGCCAGCAGCCCCGGGGATAGCGGGATGGGCACAGATACGCAGTATTTT
TRBD1 TRBJ2-5 TRBV5-8 - CASSWAPGQGETQYF TGTGCCAGCAGCTGGGCCCCCGGACAGGGGGAGACCCAGTACTTC
TRBD2 TRBJ2-2 TRBV7-3 once CASSRPTSGANTGELFF TGTGCCAGCAGCCGCCCTACTAGCGGAGCTAACACCGGGGAGCTGTTTTTT
TRBD2 TRBJ2-3 TRBV9 - CASSPRESGTTDTQYF TGTGCCAGCAGCCCCCGGGAGAGCGGGACTACAGATACGCAGTATTTT
- TRBJ2-2 TRBV30 - CAWSFRPTGRPGELFF TGTGCCTGGAGCTTCCGTCCGACAGGCCGACCCGGGGAGCTGTTTTTT
- TRBJ2-7 TRBV9 once CASSVARESYEQYF TGTGCCAGCAGCGTAGCACGGGAGTCCTACGAGCAGTACTTC